Each of the 2 T cell receptor beta chains below was sequenced from the same sample in a study of blood T cell repertoires in COVID-19. Repertoires were generated with immunoSEQ multiplex PCR, while TCRdb's copy carries only in-frame clones and drops some. This table holds roughly 200,000 clones, approximately 90% found once. The specimen was PBMCs or T cells enriched from blood (not recorded which). The receptors come from a man aged 18-30 years with acute COVID-19.

The rearrangement uses TRBV6-2 or TRBV6-3 and TRBJ1-2; D not certain. The germline CDR1 and CDR2 sequences are MNHEY and SVGEGT. With 7 bases removed from V and 1 base from J, the gap between germline ends came to 19 bases. This CDR3 is built from 16 residues. The CDR3 here is CASNPTEAWRNYGYTF. The CDR3 coding sequence is TGTGCCAGCAACCCAACGGAGGCCTGGCGTAACTATGGCTACACCTTC.

The gene calls are TRBV6-5 and TRBJ1-1; D is possibly TRBD1 (5 bases). Germline CDR1 reads MNHEY; CDR2 reads SVGAGI. This CDR3 comprises 14 residues. V was cut by 2 bases and J by 1 base, with 8 bases left in between. The CDR3 reads CASSYVGQNTEAFF. In DNA form, the CDR3 reads TGTGCCAGCAGTTACGTGGGGCAGAACACTGAAGCTTTCTTT.